What follows are 13 T cell receptor beta chains derived from one specimen sequenced in a study of blood T cell repertoires in COVID-19. Profiling relied on immunoSEQ multiplex PCR, and the TCRdb table lists in-frame clones only, not all of them. The top ten hold over 0.95% of the sample, which has 200,000 to 250,000 clones, 83% seen once. Sequencing used peripheral blood. The receptors were sampled from a woman aged 30 to 39 with COVID-19, enrolled during active disease.

The chain uses TRBV19 and TRBJ2-2; TRBD1 matches at 8 bases. Germline CDR1 reads LNHDA; CDR2 reads SQIVND (reference sequence). The V segment lost 5 bases and the J segment 3 bases; nucleotides outside the gene matches: 8. The CDR3 length is 16 residues. Written as DNA, the CDR3 is TGTGCCAGTAGTCTTCGGACAGGGATGGACACCGGGGAGCTGTTTTTT. It codes for CASSLRTGMDTGELFF.

Only one count was recorded for this clone. The chain recombines TRBV6-5 with TRBJ1-4, with 8 bases matching TRBD1. This CDR3 is built from 14 residues. From germline, CDR1 is MNHEY and CDR2 SVGAGI. With 6 bases clipped from V and 7 bases from J, the junction kept 7 bases outside the gene matches. CDR3 sequence reads: CASSRTGRGEKLFF. As DNA, the CDR3 is TGTGCCAGCAGCCGGACAGGGCGGGGTGAAAAACTGTTTTTT.

J is TRBJ1-1 and V is TRBV5-1; the match to TRBD1 covers 8 bases. The CDR3 loop spans 14 amino acids. J lost 11 bases, V lost 1 base, and 10 bases had no gene match. Germline V gene sequence: CDR1 SGHRS, CDR2 YFSETQ. DNA for the CDR3: TGCGCCAGCAGCTTGCAGGGGGCGATGGTAGAGGCTTTCTTT. It codes for CASSLQGAMVEAFF.

The chain has TRBV4-3 and TRBJ1-1; 7 nucleotides align to TRBD1. This CDR3 region has 13 residues. The V gene end was trimmed by 6 bases and the J gene end by 9 bases; junction bases not matched to a gene: 10. The germline CDR1 and CDR2 sequences are LGHNA and YSLEER. The CDR3 DNA sequence: TGCGCCAGCAGTCCTACAGGGGCGGTTCAAGCTTTCTTT. Protein sequence: CASSPTGAVQAFF.

This clone occurred once. CDR3 region: CAWRGLAGVVTGELFF. CDR3 DNA sequence: TGTGCCTGGAGAGGGCTAGCGGGAGTAGTAACCGGGGAGCTGTTTTTT. The chain uses TRBV30 and TRBJ2-2; 10 bases are a match to TRBD2. V shed 3 bases and J 5 bases; nucleotides not matched to a gene: 9. The germline CDR1 and CDR2 sequences are GTSNPN and SVGIG (reference sequence). The CDR3 contains 16 residues.

This chain joins TRBV30 and TRBJ2-7, with a weak D call TRBD1 (5 bases). The CDR3 is made up of 13 amino acids. The V end lost 3 bases, the J end lost 6 bases, and 15 bases lay between the germline ends. Germline-derived CDR1 and CDR2 are GTSNPN and SVGIG (reference sequence). CDR3 DNA: TGTGCCTGGAGAGCACAGGCCCCCCTCGAGCAGTACTTC. This sequence encodes CAWRAQAPLEQYF.

The V gene is TRBV4-3, the J gene TRBJ1-5, with a possible D match to TRBD1 (5 bases). Germline V gene data show CDR1 as LGHNA and CDR2 as YSLEER. V was cut by 1 base and J by 4 bases, with 14 bases left in between. This CDR3 has 16 residues. CDR3 DNA sequence: TGCGCCAGCAGCCAAGGACCGGGACTCAGTAATCAGCCCCAGCATTTT. As protein: CASSQGPGLSNQPQHF.

The V gene is TRBV11-1, the J gene TRBJ1-1; D is undetermined. Germline CDR1 reads SGHAT; CDR2 reads FQDESV (reference sequence). Deletions cut 5 bases from V and 0 bases from J, with 10 bases between. The CDR3 totals 14 residues. CDR3 loop: CASSPHGMNTEAFF. The DNA for the CDR3 is TGTGCCAGCAGCCCCCACGGGATGAACACTGAAGCTTTCTTT. Using reference TRBV11-1 and TRBJ1-1 for the parts outside the CDR3, the full variable domain is EAEVAQSPRYKITEKSQAVAFWCDPISGHATLYWYRQILGQGPELLVQFQDESVVDDSQLPKDRFSAERLKGVDSTLKIQPAELGDSAMYLCASSPHGMNTEAFFGQGTRLTVV.

This sequence joins TRBV5-1 and TRBJ1-1, with a weak D call TRBD1 (5 bases). The V end was cut by 6 bases, the J end by 0 bases, with 12 bases between. Germline V gene sequence: CDR1 SGHRS, CDR2 YFSETQ. The CDR3 length is 14 residues. The CDR3: CASNPDILNTEAFF. The CDR3 DNA is TGCGCCAGCAACCCGGACATTCTGAACACTGAAGCTTTCTTT.

This clone was detected a few times. The chain links TRBV10-3 to TRBJ2-4; D not resolved. The germline V gene has CDR1 ENHRY and CDR2 SYGVKD. The V end lost 0 bases, the J end lost 9 bases, and 12 bases lay between the germline ends. The CDR3 covers 14 residues. As DNA, the CDR3 is TGTGCCATCAGTGAGTCCCCAGGATCGGCCATTCAGTACTTC. Translation gives CAISESPGSAIQYF.

The chain couples TRBV29-1 to TRBJ2-3; 7 bases map to TRBD1. The CDR3 totals 14 residues. The germline V gene has CDR1 SQVTM and CDR2 ANQGSEA. Losses at the gene ends were 5 bases for V and 7 bases for J; bases not matched to a gene: 12. In DNA, the CDR3 is TGCAGCGTTAAGATGACAGGGATTATGAATACGCAGTATTTT. It specifies CSVKMTGIMNTQYF.

This clone came up once. V and J are TRBV5-1 and TRBJ2-3; 8 bases line up with TRBD2. This CDR3 comprises 16 residues. Germline V lookup: CDR1 SGHRS, CDR2 YFSETQ. V shed 0 bases, J shed 2 bases, and the junction held 5 bases outside the gene matches. In DNA form, the CDR3 reads TGCGCCAGCAGCTTGGGAGCGGGGGCTTACACAGATACGCAGTATTTT. This sequence encodes CASSLGAGAYTDTQYF.

The chain carries TRBV9 and TRBJ2-3; TRBD2 matches 7 bases. J lost 3 bases, V lost 0 bases, and 7 bases had no gene match. Germline V gene lookup returns CDR1 SGDLS and CDR2 YYNGEE. This CDR3 has 16 amino acids. CDR3: CASSVVGGRYTDTQYF. CDR3 nucleotides: TGTGCCAGCAGCGTAGTCGGGGGGAGATATACAGATACGCAGTATTTT.